Listed below are T cell receptor beta chains from one sample, sequenced in a study of T cell responses to AZD1222 COVID-19 vaccine. Data came from immunoSEQ multiplex PCR; TCRdb stores just in-frame clones and leaves some out. In the table there are 110,000 or so clones, approximately 89% of which are singletons. The sequences come from peripheral blood, collected 28 days after the second AZD1222 dose. Every receptor here comes from an adult who received the AZD1222 COVID-19 vaccine. Each CDR3 is given with its conserved first and last residue.

v_call,cdr3_aa
TRBV5-5,CASESFGLNTEAFF
TRBV28,CASRQQVSEAFF
TRBV3-1/TRBV3-2,CASSPKRAGAGANVLTF
TRBV27,CASSLDGSNQPQHF
TRBV7-2,CASSSLGYEQFF
TRBV24-1,CATSKVGTSGYNEQFF
TRBV20-1,CSASGTEGGYTF
TRBV5-1,CASSPEPRTEAFF
TRBV11-2,CASRSQGSGSPLHF
TRBV4-3,CASSQVPETSYNSPLHF
TRBV5-6,CASSSAGVNQPQHF
TRBV11-2,CASSLIWRGGENTGELFF
TRBV2,CASSGGASGATDTQYF
TRBV7-9,CASSVRVVNTEAFF
TRBV5-4,CAITTTGATSGANVLTF
TRBV10-3,CAANQQGLTEAFF
TRBV18,CASSPQTGMADTQYF
TRBV2,CASIRTGDGYTF
TRBV9,CASSARLEGWGNTIYF
TRBV4-2,CASSQDRTGPTDTQYF
TRBV5-4,CASSLVAGELFF
TRBV27,CASSPKSIRDTGNTIYF
TRBV7-8,CASSLRVGLAFDTQYF
TRBV19,CASSSTKQGTTNEKLFF
TRBV6-5,CASSYTYNYGYTF
TRBV6-5,CASSMTPTGDTQYF
TRBV7-2,CASSLVLAGTNEQFF
TRBV7-2,CASSSSLAGVETQYF
TRBV2,CASSEAGPYGYTF